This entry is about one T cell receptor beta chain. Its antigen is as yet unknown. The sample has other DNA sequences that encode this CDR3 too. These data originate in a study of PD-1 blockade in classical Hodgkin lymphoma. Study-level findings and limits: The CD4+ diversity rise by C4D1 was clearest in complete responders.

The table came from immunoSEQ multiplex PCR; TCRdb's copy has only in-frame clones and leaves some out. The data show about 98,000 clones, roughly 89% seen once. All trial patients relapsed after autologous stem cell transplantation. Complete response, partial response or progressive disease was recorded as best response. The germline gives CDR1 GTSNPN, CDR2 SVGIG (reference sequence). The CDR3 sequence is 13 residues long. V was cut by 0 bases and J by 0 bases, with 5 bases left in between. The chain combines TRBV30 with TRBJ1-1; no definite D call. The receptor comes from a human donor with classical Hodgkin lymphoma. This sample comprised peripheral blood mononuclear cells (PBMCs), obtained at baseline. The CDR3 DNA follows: TGTGCCTGGAGTGTAGAGATGAACACTGAAGCTTTCTTT. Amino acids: CAWSVEMNTEAFF.